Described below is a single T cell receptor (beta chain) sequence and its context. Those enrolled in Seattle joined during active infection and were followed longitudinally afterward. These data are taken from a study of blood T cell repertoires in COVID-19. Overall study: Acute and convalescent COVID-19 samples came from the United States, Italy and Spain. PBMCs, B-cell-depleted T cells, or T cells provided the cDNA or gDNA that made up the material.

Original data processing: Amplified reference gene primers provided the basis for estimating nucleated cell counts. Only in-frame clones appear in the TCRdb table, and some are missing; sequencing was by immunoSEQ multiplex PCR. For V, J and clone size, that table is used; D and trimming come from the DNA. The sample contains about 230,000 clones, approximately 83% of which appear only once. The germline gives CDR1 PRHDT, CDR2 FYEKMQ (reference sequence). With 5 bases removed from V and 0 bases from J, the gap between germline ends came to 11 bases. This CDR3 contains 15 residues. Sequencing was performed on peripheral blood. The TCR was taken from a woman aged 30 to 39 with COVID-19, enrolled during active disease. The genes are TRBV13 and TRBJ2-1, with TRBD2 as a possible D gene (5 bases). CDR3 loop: CASSLVAGSYNEQFF. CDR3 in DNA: TGTGCCAGCAGCCTGGTTGCGGGCTCCTACAATGAGCAGTTCTTC. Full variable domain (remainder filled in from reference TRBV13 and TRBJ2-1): AAGVIQSPRHLIKEKRETATLKCYPIPRHDTVYWYQQGPGQDPQFLISFYEKMQSDKGSIPDRFSAQQFSDYHSELNMSSLELGDSALYFCASSLVAGSYNEQFFGPGTRLTVL.